The 17 T cell receptor beta chains in this list originate from one sample, sequenced in a study of glioma-infiltrating T cells after dendritic cell vaccination. The assay was immunoSEQ multiplex PCR, and TCRdb's table has in-frame clones only and misses some. The sample has 85,000 to 100,000 clones; 85% are singletons. This sample's time point: after dendritic cell vaccination, including at tumor progression/relapse. Specimen: blood, collected after dendritic cell vaccination. These receptors all come from a human donor with glioblastoma.

The chain employs TRBV5-1 and TRBJ2-5, with D tentatively TRBD1 (6 bases). Germline values: CDR1 SGHRS, CDR2 YFSETQ. The CDR3 contains 16 residues. Between the trimmed V and J ends, which lost 4 bases and 5 bases, there was a span of 21 bases. The CDR3 here is CASSIRTASSLETQYF. In nucleotides, the CDR3 is TGCGCCAGCAGCATTAGGACAGCATCGAGCCTCGAGACCCAGTACTTC.

The genes are TRBV7-2 and TRBJ1-1; D is undetermined. The CDR3 totals 14 residues. Germline assignment: CDR1 SGHTA and CDR2 FQGNSA. V lost 4 bases and J lost 7, with 16 bases in between. Written as DNA, the CDR3 is TGTGCCAGCAGCTCCCCCGGGGATTCGTTTGAAGCTTTCTTT. It is translated as CASSSPGDSFEAFF.

J is TRBJ2-7 and V is TRBV7-3, with TRBD1 identical over 9 bases. Trimming removed 5 bases from V and 2 bases from J; junction bases left unmatched: 4. The germline V gene has CDR1 SGHTA and CDR2 FQGTGA. This CDR3 spans 14 amino acids. CDR3 DNA sequence: TGTGCCAGCAGCCCGGGACAGGGAACCTACGAGCAGTACTTC. The encoded protein is CASSPGQGTYEQYF. Full variable domain (rest looked up from reference TRBV7-3 and TRBJ2-7): GAGVSQTPSNKVTEKGKYVELRCDPISGHTALYWYRQSLGQGPEFLIYFQGTGAADDSGLPNDRFFAVRPEGSVSTLKIQRTERGDSAVYLCASSPGQGTYEQYFGPGTRLTVT.

The V and J genes are TRBV4-1 and TRBJ1-5, with a weak D call TRBD1 (5 bases). The CDR3 is 16 amino acids. Germline CDR1 MGHRA, CDR2 YSYEKL. Trimming shortened V by 0 bases and J by 2 bases, and 11 bases separated the two germline ends. In DNA, the CDR3 is TGCGCCAGCAGCCAAGATGGGGGGATTGGCAATCAGCCCCAGCATTTT. Its translation is CASSQDGGIGNQPQHF.

There are a few counts of this clone. The chain uses TRBV4-1 and TRBJ2-1; tentatively, D is TRBD1 (5 bases). Looked up from germline, CDR1 is MGHRA and CDR2 is YSYEKL. CDR3 length equals 15 residues. With 4 bases removed from V and 9 bases from J, the gap between germline ends came to 19 bases. The CDR3 DNA is TGCGCCAGCAGCCGAAACCTCCAGGGTGTAGGTGAGCAGTTCTTC. This translates into CASSRNLQGVGEQFF.

This clone was seen only once. The chain is built from TRBV7-9 and TRBJ2-1; 8 nucleotides match TRBD2. The CDR3 sequence is 14 residues long. In germline, CDR1 is SEHNR, CDR2 FQNEAQ (reference sequence). V trimming: 5 bases; J trimming: 7 bases; junction bases outside the gene matches: 7. The CDR3 spells CASSPSLAENEQFF. CDR3 nucleotide sequence: TGTGCCAGCAGCCCTTCACTAGCGGAGAATGAGCAGTTCTTC. The complete variable domain, with remaining parts taken from reference TRBV7-9 and TRBJ2-1, reads DTGVSQNPRHKITKRGQNVTFRCDPISEHNRLYWYRQTLGQGPEFLTYFQNEAQLEKSRLLSDRFSAERPKGSFSTLEIQRTEQGDSAMYLCASSPSLAENEQFFGPGTRLTVL.

This clone appeared many times. V gene TRBV10-3 combines with J gene TRBJ2-4, with TRBD1 matching over 7 bases. This CDR3 contains 20 residues. V lost 0 bases to trimming and J lost 0 bases; unmatched junction nucleotides: 14. Germline CDR1 and CDR2: ENHRY and SYGVKD. The CDR3 sequence is CAISESIYGTDQVAKNIQYF. The DNA of the CDR3 is TGTGCCATCAGTGAGTCGATTTACGGGACAGACCAGGTAGCCAAAAACATTCAGTACTTC.

The chain recombines TRBV7-2 with TRBJ2-7; the D gene is possibly TRBD2 (5 bases). The CDR3 spans 14 residues. CDR1 and CDR2 (germline): SGHTA, FQGNSA. Trimming left V 0 bases short and J 0 bases short, with 6 bases between. Here the CDR3 DNA reads TGTGCCAGCAGCTTAGCGGGGAGCTCCTACGAGCAGTACTTC. Translation: CASSLAGSSYEQYF. Full variable domain (outside the CDR3, taken from reference TRBV7-2 and TRBJ2-7): GAGVSQSPSNKVTEKGKDVELRCDPISGHTALYWYRQSLGQGLEFLIYFQGNSAPDKSGLPSDRFSAERTGGSVSTLTIQRTQQEDSAVYLCASSLAGSSYEQYFGPGTRLTVT.

This clone was seen only a few times. The chain carries TRBV6-1 and TRBJ1-2; weak D call: TRBD1 (5 bases). Germline CDR1 and CDR2: MNHNS and SASEGT. This CDR3 has 15 amino acids. The V end lost 7 bases, the J end lost 7 bases, and 22 bases lay between the germline ends. CDR3 sequence: CASNIVGGGAGGYTF. Here the CDR3 DNA reads TGTGCCAGCAACATCGTTGGGGGGGGAGCTGGTGGCTACACCTTC.

CDR3 amino acids: CASSSGTAYNSPLHF. The DNA for the CDR3 is TGTGCCAGCAGCTCCGGGACAGCCTATAATTCACCCCTCCACTTT. The chain couples TRBV5-6 to TRBJ1-6; 7 bases line up with TRBD1. There are 15 residues in the CDR3. Germline-derived CDR1 and CDR2 are SGHDT and YYEEEE. Unmatched junction bases numbered 2, after V lost 3 bases and J lost 2 bases.

This rearrangement joins TRBV5-1 to TRBJ2-7; TRBD1 matches 7 bases. After removal of 0 bases from V and 1 base from J, the junction contained 4 bases not matched to a gene. Per the germline V gene, CDR1 is SGHRS and CDR2 is YFSETQ. CDR3 length: 15 amino acids. The CDR3 sequence: CASSLDGRGSYEQYF. DNA for the CDR3: TGCGCCAGCAGCTTGGACGGCAGGGGGTCCTACGAGCAGTACTTC. Variable domain in full (rest from reference TRBV5-1 and TRBJ2-7): KAGVTQTPRYLIKTRGQQVTLSCSPISGHRSVSWYQQTPGQGLQFLFEYFSETQRNKGNFPGRFSGRQFSNSRSEMNVSTLELGDSALYLCASSLDGRGSYEQYFGPGTRLTVT.

The rearrangement links TRBV19 to TRBJ2-7, with D possibly TRBD1 on 5 matching bases. V was clipped by 0 bases and J by 0 bases, with 6 bases between them. The CDR3 has 14 amino acids. CDR1 LNHDA and CDR2 SQIVND come from the germline V gene (reference sequence). The CDR3 is CASSIEGASYEQYF. DNA of the CDR3: TGTGCCAGTAGTATAGAAGGGGCCTCCTACGAGCAGTACTTC. Together with reference TRBV19 and TRBJ2-7, the CDR3 gives the full variable domain: DGGITQSPKYLFRKEGQNVTLSCEQNLNHDAMYWYRQDPGQGLRLIYYSQIVNDFQKGDIAEGYSVSREKKESFPLTVTSAQKNPTAFYLCASSIEGASYEQYFGPGTRLTVT.

This sequence joins TRBV29-1 and TRBJ2-1; 11 positions match TRBD2. The CDR3 extends over 15 amino acids. V dropped 4 bases and J dropped 5; count of bases not matched to a gene: 7. The V gene's germline CDR1 is SQVTM and CDR2 ANQGSEA. As DNA, the CDR3 is TGCAGCGTTGGGTGGCTAGCGGGAGGACACAATGAGCAGTTCTTC. Translated, it gives CSVGWLAGGHNEQFF.

The gene calls are TRBV9 and TRBJ2-1; possible D gene TRBD2, 6 bases. Germline V lookup: CDR1 SGDLS, CDR2 YYNGEE. With 1 base removed from V and 0 bases from J, the gap between germline ends came to 8 bases. The CDR3 spans 15 residues. The CDR3 reads CASSVSGFSYNEQFF. The CDR3 nucleotides read TGTGCCAGCAGCGTAAGCGGGTTCTCCTACAATGAGCAGTTCTTC.

The rearrangement links TRBV29-1 to TRBJ1-1, with 9 positions matching TRBD1. With 3 bases clipped from V and 1 base from J, the junction kept 9 bases outside the gene matches. Germline CDR1 is SQVTM and CDR2 is ANQGSEA. The CDR3 is made up of 16 amino acids. The CDR3 loop reads CSVDPRDRVGNTEAFF. The CDR3, as DNA: TGCAGCGTTGATCCAAGGGACAGGGTCGGGAACACTGAAGCTTTCTTT. The full variable domain, with the rest looked up from reference TRBV29-1 and TRBJ1-1, is SAVISQKPSRDICQRGTSLTIQCQVDSQVTMMFWYRQQPGQSLTLIATANQGSEATYESGFVIDKFPISRPNLTFSTLTVSNMSPEDSSIYLCSVDPRDRVGNTEAFFGQGTRLTVV.

V gene TRBV14 combines with J gene TRBJ2-5; D gene unclear. Germline CDR1 and CDR2: SGHDN and FVKESK. V was trimmed by 3 bases and J by 5 bases, leaving 4 bases between them. The CDR3 extends over 11 amino acids. CDR3 in amino acids: CASSQEETQYF. CDR3 bases: TGTGCCAGCAGCCAGGAGGAGACCCAGTACTTC. Complete variable domain (other parts from reference TRBV14 and TRBJ2-5): EAGVTQFPSHSVIEKGQTVTLRCDPISGHDNLYWYRRVMGKEIKFLLHFVKESKQDESGMPNNRFLAERTGGTYSTLKVQPAELEDSGVYFCASSQEETQYFGPGTRLLVL.

The rearrangement links TRBV14 to TRBJ1-1; tentative D call: TRBD1 (5 bases). The germline V gene has CDR1 SGHDN and CDR2 FVKESK. V gave up 0 bases and J gave up 0 bases, with 11 bases separating them. The CDR3 contains 16 residues. The chain's CDR3 is CASSQDYGALNTEAFF. CDR3 DNA sequence: TGTGCCAGCAGCCAAGACTATGGGGCCTTGAACACTGAAGCTTTCTTT.